The present TCR beta chain was sequenced within a study of blood T cell repertoires in COVID-19. Participant age was roughly 18 to 95 years, and participants resided in 20 to 30 US areas. Profiled with immunoSEQ multiplex PCR; TCRdb holds only in-frame clones, not every one. The sample contains approximately 240,000 clones, 75% to 90% of which appear only once. The V end lost 5 bases, the J end lost 4 bases, and 17 bases lay between the germline ends. The V gene's germline CDR1 is SGHAT and CDR2 FQNNGV. CDR3 length: 15 residues. Input material: PBMCs or T cells enriched from blood (not recorded which). The TCR sequence derives from a woman in her 30s with acute COVID-19. The chain combines TRBV11-2 with TRBJ2-5, with D possibly being TRBD2 (6 bases). The DNA for the CDR3 is TGTGCCAGCAGCAACAAGGGACTGCAACGAGAGACCCAGTACTTC. Protein sequence: CASSNKGLQRETQYF.